Each of the 4 T cell receptor beta chains below was sequenced from the same sample in a study of PD-1 blockade in classical Hodgkin lymphoma. This table comes from immunoSEQ multiplex PCR, and its TCRdb copy is limited to in-frame clones, with some not included. Here the sample spans about 20,000 clones, roughly 84% being singletons. Time point described: cycle 4 day 1 (C4D1), after 6 weeks of nivolumab. All patients experienced relapse after autologous stem cell transplantation, and brentuximab vedotin exposure was variable. PBMCs, once thawed, yielded CD8+ T cells isolated by magnetic negative selection. This sample comprised CD8+ T cells from blood, obtained before the fourth cycle of nivolumab. These TCRs come from a human donor with classical Hodgkin lymphoma.

V gene TRBV27 combines with J gene TRBJ1-1, with TRBD1 identical over 8 bases. This CDR3 has 13 amino acids. CDR1 is MNHEY, CDR2 SMNVEV, per germline (reference sequence). J lost 11 bases, V lost 6 bases, and 11 bases had no gene match. The chain's CDR3 is CASSLPGQGVAFF. CDR3 nucleotides: TGTGCCAGCAGCCTTCCCGGACAGGGAGTGGCTTTCTTT.

The V gene is TRBV7-2, the J gene TRBJ1-3; no reliable D call. Germline V gene lookup returns CDR1 SGHTA and CDR2 FQGNSA. Trimming took off 5 bases at V and 4 bases at J, with 12 bases between the two ends. The CDR3 runs to 14 residues. The CDR3, as DNA: TGTGCCAGCAGCGCGGGGTCTGGGGGAAACACCATATATTTT. Amino acid sequence: CASSAGSGGNTIYF.

J is TRBJ2-1 and V is TRBV7-6, with D possibly called TRBD1 or TRBD2 (5 bases each). CDR3 length: 15 amino acids. From germline, CDR1 is SGHVS and CDR2 FNYEAQ. Deletions cut 9 bases from V and 0 bases from J, with 15 bases between. CDR3 loop: CASGTTASSYNEQFF. Written as DNA, the CDR3 is TGTGCCAGTGGGACGACGGCAAGCTCCTACAATGAGCAGTTCTTC.

The chain carries TRBV27 and TRBJ2-5, with D uncertain. V was trimmed by 2 bases and J by 5 bases, leaving 6 bases between them. This CDR3 has 12 residues. CDR1 is MNHEY, CDR2 SMNVEV, per germline (reference sequence). The CDR3 loop is CASSLTGETQYF. In nucleotides, the CDR3 is TGTGCCAGCAGTTTAACGGGCGAGACCCAGTACTTC.